One sample yielded the 32 T cell receptor beta chains listed below, sequenced in a study of T cell responses to AZD1222 COVID-19 vaccine. This table comes from immunoSEQ multiplex PCR, and its TCRdb copy is limited to in-frame clones, with some not included. The sample contains 150,000 to 200,000 clones, more than 85% of which appear only once. The sequencing here drew on peripheral blood, taken on day 0 of AZD1222 vaccination. These receptors originate from an adult in good health.

This chain joins TRBV6-5 and TRBJ1-4; D gene uncertain. Germline V CDR1 and CDR2: MNHEY, SVGAGI. Trimming stripped 2 bases from V and 6 bases from J, with 16 bases between. The CDR3 is 16 residues long. The CDR3: CASSYNGFMGDEKLFF. The CDR3 coding sequence is TGTGCCAGCAGTTACAATGGCTTTATGGGAGATGAAAAACTGTTTTTT.

The genes are TRBV28 and TRBJ2-5; D is unclear. Germline assignment: CDR1 MDHEN and CDR2 SYDVKM. Trimming cost V 6 bases and J 3 bases, with 2 bases left between them. The CDR3 length is 10 residues. CDR3 bases: TGTGCCAGCAGCGAAGAGACCCAGTACTTC. Protein sequence: CASSEETQYF. Together with reference TRBV28 and TRBJ2-5, the CDR3 gives the full variable domain: DVKVTQSSRYLVKRTGEKVFLECVQDMDHENMFWYRQDPGLGLRLIYFSYDVKMKEKGDIPEGYSVSREKKERFSLILESASTNQTSMYLCASSEETQYFGPGTRLLVL.

This rearrangement joins TRBV28 to TRBJ1-1; D is undetermined. Per the germline V gene, CDR1 is MDHEN and CDR2 is SYDVKM. The CDR3 totals 16 residues. V was clipped by 4 bases and J by 2 bases, with 17 bases between them. The CDR3 coding sequence is TGTGCCAGCAGTTCCCCGGTGGCGCGGGCTAACACTGAAGCTTTCTTT. Translating gives CASSSPVARANTEAFF.

The chain employs TRBV2 and TRBJ1-4; D gene uncertain. Trimming stripped 4 bases from V and 5 bases from J, with 11 bases between. Germline values: CDR1 SNHLY, CDR2 FYNNEI. The CDR3 spans 14 residues. CDR3 sequence (DNA): TGTGCCAGCAGTGCCCGGGTCCCGAATGAAAAACTGTTTTTT. It specifies CASSARVPNEKLFF.

The CDR3 reads CATWWRAAGNQPQHF. CDR3 coding DNA: TGTGCCACATGGTGGAGGGCGGCAGGCAATCAGCCCCAGCATTTT. The chain is built from TRBV6-5 and TRBJ1-5, with D unclear. The CDR3 is 15 residues long. The ends were cut back, 10 bases at V and 2 bases at J, with 18 bases in the middle. CDR1 and CDR2 from the germline V gene are MNHEY and SVGAGI.

This clone appeared once. V is TRBV18 and J is TRBJ1-2, with TRBD1 identical over 7 bases. Germline V CDR1 and CDR2: KGHSH, LQKENI. Trimming removed 4 bases from V and 0 bases from J; junction bases left unmatched: 8. The CDR3 totals 16 residues. CDR3 amino acids: CASSLQTGQTNYGYTF. As DNA, the CDR3 is TGTGCCAGCTCACTCCAGACAGGGCAGACTAACTATGGCTACACCTTC.

V usage is TRBV18 and J usage is TRBJ2-1; 10 bases agree with TRBD1. The CDR3 extends over 12 amino acids. V was pared by 6 bases and J by 16 bases, with 9 bases of the junction left unmatched. CDR1 and CDR2 from the germline V gene are KGHSH and LQKENI. This CDR3 reads CASSPDRGRRFF. CDR3 coding DNA: TGTGCCAGCTCCCCCGACAGGGGGCGTAGATTCTTC.

This chain joins TRBV7-9 and TRBJ1-1; 10 bases agree with TRBD1. The CDR3 has 17 residues. The germline V gene encodes CDR1 SEHNR and CDR2 FQNEAQ (reference sequence). V dropped 3 bases and J dropped 0; count of bases not matched to a gene: 7. CDR3 coding DNA: TGTGCCAGCAGCTTTTGGACAGGGGGACGATTGAACACTGAAGCTTTCTTT. Encoded protein: CASSFWTGGRLNTEAFF. Variable domain in full (rest from reference TRBV7-9 and TRBJ1-1): DTGVSQNPRHKITKRGQNVTFRCDPISEHNRLYWYRQTLGQGPEFLTYFQNEAQLEKSRLLSDRFSAERPKGSFSTLEIQRTEQGDSAMYLCASSFWTGGRLNTEAFFGQGTRLTVV.

V and J are TRBV6-5 and TRBJ1-2, with unresolved D. Germline V gene lookup returns CDR1 MNHEY and CDR2 SVGAGI. The CDR3 has 13 amino acids. Trimming left V 8 bases short and J 2 bases short, with 12 bases between. The CDR3 region has the DNA TGTGCCAGCGATGGAGGACTAAACTATGGCTACACCTTC. It specifies CASDGGLNYGYTF.

The chain recombines TRBV4-3 with TRBJ1-6; D may be TRBD1 (5 bases). The germline gives CDR1 LGHNA, CDR2 YSLEER. Trimming cost V 1 base and J 10 bases, with 17 bases left between them. The CDR3 loop spans 16 amino acids. CDR3 nucleotides: TGCGCCAGCAGCCAAGGGGTAGCAGGGTGGCGATCACCCCTCCACTTT. This encodes CASSQGVAGWRSPLHF.

This chain joins TRBV3-1 (or the pseudogene TRBV3-2) and TRBJ1-2; D not resolved. Germline CDR1 is LGHDT and CDR2 is YNNKEL (reference sequence). This CDR3 is 13 amino acids long. V lost 0 bases to trimming and J lost 4 bases, with 6 bases between them. The CDR3: CASSQDSRYGYTF. The DNA of the CDR3 is TGTGCCAGCAGCCAAGACAGTCGCTATGGCTACACCTTC.

The chain couples TRBV7-9 to TRBJ2-7; 7 bases agree with TRBD1. Germline CDR1 SEHNR, CDR2 FQNEAQ (reference sequence). V lost 5 bases to trimming and J lost 2 bases; unmatched junction nucleotides: 3. The CDR3 has 13 residues. In nucleotides, the CDR3 is TGTGCCAGCAGCCGGGACAGACCCTACGAGCAGTACTTC. Protein product: CASSRDRPYEQYF.

As DNA, the CDR3 is TGTGCCAGTACCGGGACAGTAAAAAAGGGGAACACTGAAGCTTTCTTT. Translation gives CASTGTVKKGNTEAFF. The genes are TRBV21-1 and TRBJ1-1; TRBD1 is the table's D call and was not checked against the DNA. TRBV21-1 is described as a pseudogene. The CDR3 contains 16 residues.

V is TRBV6-5 and J is TRBJ1-1, with 7 nucleotides matching TRBD1. V was pared by 6 bases and J by 6 bases, with 10 bases of the junction left unmatched. This CDR3 comprises 14 residues. Germline CDR1 MNHEY, CDR2 SVGAGI. The CDR3 DNA sequence: TGTGCCAGCAGGACCACAGGGGTTTGGGCTGAAGCTTTCTTT. This translates into CASRTTGVWAEAFF.

The V gene is TRBV28, the J gene TRBJ2-1; weak D call: TRBD1 (6 bases). Trimming shortened V by 10 bases and J by 4 bases, and 17 bases separated the two germline ends. This CDR3 is built from 14 residues. Germline assignment: CDR1 MDHEN and CDR2 SYDVKM. The CDR3 sequence: CANHGTKSYNEQFF. CDR3 bases: TGTGCCAACCACGGGACAAAGAGTTACAATGAGCAGTTCTTC.

This clone was seen only once. The J gene is TRBJ1-3, the V gene TRBV15, with D hard to call. The germline CDR1 and CDR2 sequences are LNHNV and YYDKDF (reference sequence). Trimming stripped 7 bases from V and 8 bases from J, with 12 bases between. This CDR3 has 12 amino acids. The CDR3 spells CATTKGGDTIYF. The CDR3 nucleotides are TGTGCCACCACCAAGGGCGGGGACACCATATATTTT.

This chain joins TRBV9 and TRBJ2-1; 8 nucleotides align to TRBD2. This CDR3 contains 16 residues. Germline values: CDR1 SGDLS, CDR2 YYNGEE. V lost 4 bases and J lost 0; bases outside the gene matches: 6. The CDR3 sequence is CASSPRGGSSYNEQFF. The CDR3 coding sequence is TGTGCCAGCAGCCCACGCGGGGGGTCCTCCTACAATGAGCAGTTCTTC.

The V and J genes are TRBV6-6 and TRBJ2-7; no clear D. V gave up 8 bases and J gave up 0 bases, with 8 bases separating them. The CDR3 consists of 12 residues. Germline V CDR1 and CDR2: MNHNY, SVGAGI (reference sequence). The CDR3 reads CASLLGSYEQYF. CDR3 DNA: TGTGCCAGCCTACTGGGCTCCTACGAGCAGTACTTC.

The V gene is TRBV30, the J gene TRBJ1-4, with 8 bases matching TRBD1. J gave up 5 bases and V 2 bases, and 1 base lay outside the gene matches. This CDR3 contains 13 residues. Germline V gene sequence: CDR1 GTSNPN, CDR2 SVGIG (reference sequence). The CDR3 sequence is CAWSRTGNEKLFF. The CDR3 DNA reads TGTGCCTGGAGTCGGACAGGGAATGAAAAACTGTTTTTT.

V and J are TRBV11-2 and TRBJ1-2; D is perhaps TRBD1 (5 bases). Trimming removed 0 bases at V and 7 bases at J, with 12 bases between. The CDR3 runs 14 residues. Germline V gives CDR1 SGHAT, CDR2 FQNNGV. The CDR3 sequence is CASSLDAGTGGYTF. CDR3 nucleotides: TGTGCCAGCAGCTTAGATGCCGGGACGGGTGGCTACACCTTC.

The chain has TRBV6-1 and TRBJ2-7; unclear D gene. Trimming pared 1 base from V and 0 bases from J, leaving 7 bases between. This CDR3 is built from 14 residues. From germline, CDR1 is MNHNS and CDR2 SASEGT. The CDR3 sequence: CASSEVVSSYEQYF. In DNA, the CDR3 is TGTGCCAGCAGTGAAGTTGTCAGCTCCTACGAGCAGTACTTC.

Here the CDR3 reads CASSLVTTSGETQYF. In DNA, the CDR3 is TGCGCCAGCAGCTTGGTCACTACTTCTGGGGAGACCCAGTACTTC. The chain combines TRBV5-1 with TRBJ2-5; D uncertain. Germline loops: CDR1 SGHRS, CDR2 YFSETQ. The CDR3 is made up of 15 amino acids. V lost 0 bases and J lost 5, with 14 bases in between.

V and J are TRBV18 and TRBJ2-6, with TRBD1 identical over 7 bases. Trimming removed 0 bases from V and 0 bases from J; junction bases left unmatched: 2. There are 17 residues in the CDR3. Germline V gives CDR1 KGHSH, CDR2 LQKENI. For the CDR3, the DNA is TGTGCCAGCTCACCACCCGGGACAGCCTCTGGGGCCAACGTCCTGACTTTC. Translating gives CASSPPGTASGANVLTF.

This chain connects TRBV19 to TRBJ2-7; TRBD1 aligns across 7 bases. Looked up from germline, CDR1 is LNHDA and CDR2 is SQIVND (reference sequence). The junction had 5 bases not matched to a gene; V was cut back by 5 bases and J by 1 base. The CDR3 loop spans 14 amino acids. CDR3 region: CASSPRDRSYEQYF. The CDR3 nucleotides read TGTGCCAGTAGTCCCCGGGACAGATCCTACGAGCAGTACTTC. Combining the CDR3 with reference TRBV19 and TRBJ2-7 gives the whole variable domain DGGITQSPKYLFRKEGQNVTLSCEQNLNHDAMYWYRQDPGQGLRLIYYSQIVNDFQKGDIAEGYSVSREKKESFPLTVTSAQKNPTAFYLCASSPRDRSYEQYFGPGTRLTVT.

The rearrangement links TRBV7-2 to TRBJ1-2, with D possibly matching TRBD1 (6 bases). The V end lost 2 bases, the J end lost 2 bases, and 9 bases lay between the germline ends. CDR1 and CDR2 from the germline V gene are SGHTA and FQGNSA. CDR3 length: 14 amino acids. CDR3 sequence reads: CASSLRTENYGYTF. The CDR3 coding sequence is TGTGCCAGCAGCTTAAGGACAGAAAACTATGGCTACACCTTC.

This clone appeared a single time. This chain joins TRBV19 and TRBJ1-2; a possible D gene is TRBD1 (6 bases). The germline V and J ends were trimmed by 8 bases and 7 bases, with 17 bases remaining between them. This CDR3 comprises 13 residues. CDR1 LNHDA and CDR2 SQIVND come from the germline V gene (reference sequence). The CDR3, as DNA: TGTGCCAGTTCAACCCAGGGGAGTGGTGGCTACACCTTC. It is translated as CASSTQGSGGYTF.

The V call is TRBV12-3 or TRBV12-4, the J call TRBJ2-6; the D gene could be TRBD1 or TRBD2 (5 bases each). CDR3 length: 13 amino acids. V gave up 5 bases and J gave up 12 bases, with 14 bases separating them. The CDR3 protein is CASSVGTVGVLTF. The DNA of the CDR3 is TGTGCCAGCAGTGTAGGGACGGTGGGCGTCCTGACTTTC.

The chain links TRBV30 to TRBJ1-4; 7 bases match TRBD1. V shed 2 bases and J 12 bases; nucleotides not matched to a gene: 9. The CDR3 is made up of 13 amino acids. Germline loops: CDR1 GTSNPN, CDR2 SVGIG (reference sequence). CDR3 coding DNA: TGTGCCTGGAGTCTTCAGGGGGGTAAGGAACTGTTTTTT. Translated, it gives CAWSLQGGKELFF.

The chain joins TRBV7-9 to TRBJ1-2; 9 bases are a match to TRBD1. The V segment lost 3 bases and the J segment 7 bases; nucleotides outside the gene matches: 15. The CDR3 extends over 17 amino acids. CDR1 and CDR2 (germline): SEHNR, FQNEAQ (reference sequence). The CDR3 DNA follows: TGTGCCAGCAGCTTCCGGGACAGGGAGCTAAGTTCGGGTGGCTACACCTTC. It is translated as CASSFRDRELSSGGYTF.

The rearrangement joins TRBV7-8 to TRBJ1-1; D ambiguous. The CDR3 spans 15 residues. Germline-derived CDR1 and CDR2 are SGHVS and FQNEAQ. V was pared by 1 base and J by 1 base, with 10 bases between. CDR3 sequence reads: CASSLGVKGNTEAFF. The CDR3 nucleotides read TGTGCCAGCAGCTTAGGCGTAAAAGGGAACACTGAAGCTTTCTTT.

J is TRBJ1-2 and V is TRBV15; D is unclear. The CDR3 is made up of 14 amino acids. The V gene lost 0 bases and the J gene lost 8 bases, with 13 bases spanning the gap. Germline lookup yields CDR1 LNHNV and CDR2 YYDKDF (reference sequence). CDR3 in DNA: TGTGCCACCAGCAGAGATGGTGCTTTAGGGGGCTACACCTTC. Its protein product is CATSRDGALGGYTF.

The J gene is TRBJ2-5, the V gene TRBV25-1; no clear D. CDR1 and CDR2 from the germline V gene are MGHDK and SYGVNS. The CDR3 extends over 14 amino acids. Trimming stripped 5 bases from V and 5 bases from J, with 15 bases between. This CDR3 reads CASSPNQRWETQYF. Written as DNA, the CDR3 is TGTGCCAGCAGTCCAAATCAGAGGTGGGAGACCCAGTACTTC.